This T cell receptor (beta chain) was found in a study of Tregs in tolerant kidney transplant recipients. The CDR3 length is 19 residues. TCRdb's copy holds only in-frame clones and misses some; the assay was immunoSEQ multiplex PCR. Of around 50,000 clones detected, about 90% appear once; the ten largest clones hold around 15%. Mixed chimerism was transient after nonmyeloablative marrow transplants from related graft donors. Unstimulated Tregs (CD4+CD25+CD127-) and CD4+CD25- non-Tregs were sorted from PBMCs. Sample: CD8+ T cells from blood (PBMCs), taken 24 months after the transplant. This rearrangement joins TRBV21-1 to TRBJ2-2; the table calls TRBD2, which could not be checked here. TRBV21-1 is deemed a pseudogene. The TCR originated in a human patient who received a combined kidney and bone marrow transplant. The T cells may partly be graft donor cells. In nucleotides, the CDR3 is TGTGCCAGCAGCAAAAGGGCGGGAGGGCCAGTGTACGACACCGGGGAGCTGTTTTTT. Translated: CASSKRAGGPVYDTGELFF.